This TCR beta chain appears in the sequencing data of a study of shared clonotypes between healthy human individuals. The overall study: The donor pool was made up of two women and three men aged 18 to 49.

The assay ran at deep level. In the study's own analysis: Filtering differed for immunoSEQ, which gave only junction sequences without quality scores. Profiling relied on immunoSEQ multiplex PCR, and the TCRdb table lists in-frame clones only, not all of them. That table supplies the V and J calls and clone size; D and trimming were determined from the DNA. The sample lists a few hundred thousand clones, approximately 71% seen once, with more than 10% in the top ten. A few counts support this clone. The sequenced sample consisted of PBMCs. The clonotype was recovered from a woman aged 40 to 55 in good health. Some clones in this sample may be carry-over from other donors' samples.

CDR3 amino acids: CASRPPPGHSSYEQYF. CDR3 coding DNA: TGTGCCAGCAGACCCCCTCCGGGACATAGCTCCTACGAGCAGTACTTC. The gene calls are TRBV28 and TRBJ2-7; D possibly corresponds to TRBD1 (6 bases). V was shortened by 6 bases and J by 0 bases, with 18 bases between the two germline ends. The CDR3 runs to 16 residues. Germline CDR1 and CDR2: MDHEN and SYDVKM.